This T cell receptor beta chain was profiled in a study of blood T cell repertoires in COVID-19. Study background: Collection of acute and convalescent COVID-19 samples took place in the United States, Italy and Spain. T cells, B-cell-depleted T cells, or PBMCs supplied cDNA or gDNA.

Judged by abundance, this clone is medium-sized. In the authors' methods: Counts of nucleated cells, estimated from reference gene primer amplification, were obtained. TCRdb keeps only in-frame clones here, not all; method: immunoSEQ multiplex PCR. The D gene and trimming were derived from the DNA, and the V and J assignments and clone size from that table. The table has over 100,000 clones, around 80% seen once. Source material: peripheral blood. This TCR was sampled from a woman aged 60 to 75 with acute or convalescent COVID-19.

The CDR3 protein is CASSHGLSNYGYTF. Here the CDR3 DNA reads TGTGCCAGCAGCCACGGACTTTCTAACTATGGCTACACCTTC. This rearrangement joins TRBV4-2 to TRBJ1-2; D gene ambiguous. V lost 3 bases to trimming and J lost 0 bases, with 8 bases between them. CDR3 length: 14 residues. Germline lookup yields CDR1 LGHNA and CDR2 YNFKEQ.